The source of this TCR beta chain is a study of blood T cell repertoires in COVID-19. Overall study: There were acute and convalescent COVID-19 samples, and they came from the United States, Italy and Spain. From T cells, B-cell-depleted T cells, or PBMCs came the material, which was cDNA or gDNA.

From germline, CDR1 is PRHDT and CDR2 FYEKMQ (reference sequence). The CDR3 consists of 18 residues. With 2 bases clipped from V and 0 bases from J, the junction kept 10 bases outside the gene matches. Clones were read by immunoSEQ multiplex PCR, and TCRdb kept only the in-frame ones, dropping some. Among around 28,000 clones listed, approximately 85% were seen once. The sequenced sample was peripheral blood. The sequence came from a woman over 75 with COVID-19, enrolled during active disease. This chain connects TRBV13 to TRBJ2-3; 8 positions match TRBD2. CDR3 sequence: CASSLRGLAFNSTDTQYF. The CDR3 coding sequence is TGTGCCAGCAGCTTACGTGGACTAGCCTTTAATAGCACAGATACGCAGTATTTT.